The 29 T cell receptor beta chains below all came from one sample that was sequenced in a study of cytomegalovirus exposure and HLA in healthy donors. The PCR was carried out with 60 Vbeta primers and 13 Jbeta primers. Generated by immunoSEQ multiplex PCR, the TCRdb table keeps only in-frame clones and is missing some. Among 85,000 to 120,000 clones listed, about 76% were seen once. Sample: PBMCs. These receptors came from a woman aged 50 to 60 in good health and CMV-seropositive.

This clone was seen only once. J is TRBJ2-7 and V is TRBV5-4, with D uncertain. This CDR3 has 11 residues. Trimming left V 3 bases short and J 2 bases short, with 3 bases between. Germline assignment: CDR1 SGHNT and CDR2 YYREEE (reference sequence). For the CDR3, the DNA is TGTGCCAGCAGCTCTCCCTACGAGCAGTACTTC. It yields the protein CASSSPYEQYF.

The rearrangement links TRBV29-1 to TRBJ2-1; the match to TRBD2 covers 8 bases. This CDR3 is built from 14 residues. Trimming removed 0 bases from V and 8 bases from J; junction bases left unmatched: 6. Germline V lookup: CDR1 SQVTM, CDR2 ANQGSEA. The CDR3 bases are TGCAGCGTTGAAGATTCGGGGGGGAGCGATGAGCAGTTCTTC. Its protein is CSVEDSGGSDEQFF.

The chain recombines TRBV18 with TRBJ1-5, with TRBD1 matching over 7 bases. The CDR3 contains 15 residues. CDR1 and CDR2 from the germline V gene are KGHSH and LQKENI. V was pared by 0 bases and J by 6 bases, with 5 bases of the junction left unmatched. The CDR3 region has the DNA TGTGCCAGCTCACCACCTCAGGGGGTAGTTCAGCCCCAGCATTTT. Its protein is CASSPPQGVVQPQHF.

V gene TRBV5-1 combines with J gene TRBJ1-1; no firm D call. The CDR3 runs 14 residues. V lost 4 bases to trimming and J lost 1 base, with 11 bases between them. Germline assignment: CDR1 SGHRS and CDR2 YFSETQ. The CDR3 nucleotides read TGCGCCAGCAGCCGCATATCCGGGAACACTGAAGCTTTCTTT. This sequence encodes CASSRISGNTEAFF.

V and J are TRBV19 and TRBJ2-6; tentative D call: TRBD1 (6 bases). V lost 6 bases, J lost 0 bases, and 18 bases lay in between. The CDR3 has 18 amino acids. Germline loops: CDR1 LNHDA, CDR2 SQIVND (reference sequence). CDR3 amino acids: CASRDDRKISSGANVLTF. The CDR3, as DNA: TGTGCCAGTAGGGACGACAGGAAAATTAGCTCTGGGGCCAACGTCCTGACTTTC.

As for this clone: A junction end diverges from the germline sequence, so it may reflect a read error. The CDR3 DNA reads as TGTGCCAGCGCAGGTCACTCTGAGGCCAACGTCCTGACTTTC. Protein product: CASAGHSEANVLTF. The chain links TRBV28 to TRBJ2-6; D call uncertain. The CDR3 extends over 14 amino acids. Germline values: CDR1 MDHEN, CDR2 SYDVKM.

The genes are TRBV5-4 and TRBJ2-5, with D unresolved. The CDR3 has 13 amino acids. CDR1 SGHNT and CDR2 YYREEE come from the germline V gene (reference sequence). The V gene lost 1 base and the J gene lost 7 bases, with 11 bases spanning the gap. CDR3 amino acids: CASSLYGSGTQYF. Here the CDR3 DNA reads TGTGCCAGCAGCTTGTACGGGTCTGGGACCCAGTACTTC.

V usage is TRBV5-1 and J usage is TRBJ1-2; D might be TRBD1 (5 bases). V was pared by 2 bases and J by 3 bases, with 11 bases between. Per germline, CDR1 SGHRS and CDR2 YFSETQ. This CDR3 is built from 14 residues. In nucleotides, the CDR3 is TGCGCCAGCAGCTTCGGAGGGGAACACTATGGCTACACCTTC. Amino acid sequence: CASSFGGEHYGYTF.

This clone was found once. The V call is TRBV28, the J call TRBJ2-1; D unresolved. There are 17 residues in the CDR3. The V gene's germline CDR1 is MDHEN and CDR2 SYDVKM. V gave up 1 base and J gave up 10 bases, with 23 bases separating them. CDR3 amino acids: CASSLYFADSSTREQFF. For the CDR3, the DNA is TGTGCCAGCAGTTTATATTTCGCAGACTCCTCTACCCGGGAGCAGTTCTTC.

This sequence joins TRBV11-3 and TRBJ2-7, with D possibly TRBD1 on 6 matching bases. The germline CDR1 and CDR2 sequences are SGHNT and YENEEA. V was pared by 5 bases and J by 2 bases, with 19 bases between. The CDR3 totals 16 residues. For the CDR3, the DNA is TGTGCCAGCAGCCACATGCCGGGACAAGGGCCCTACGAGCAGTACTTC. It translates to CASSHMPGQGPYEQYF.

This clone has only one observation. The CDR3 protein is CASSLARPAAGELFF. Written as DNA, the CDR3 is TGCGCCAGCAGCTTGGCTAGACCCGCCGCGGGGGAGCTGTTTTTT. V gene TRBV5-1 combines with J gene TRBJ2-2; D remains unclear. Trimming stripped 0 bases from V and 8 bases from J, with 14 bases between. The CDR3 extends over 15 amino acids. The germline V gene encodes CDR1 SGHRS and CDR2 YFSETQ.

Here the CDR3 reads CATSNKRTATVYEQYF. The DNA of the CDR3 is TGTGCCACCTCAAATAAAAGGACAGCCACTGTCTACGAGCAGTACTTC. The chain couples TRBV27 to TRBJ2-5, with D possibly TRBD1 on 6 matching bases. The assigned J gene may be wrong: the sequence end matches TRBJ2-7 better. This CDR3 is 16 amino acids long. Germline loops: CDR1 MNHEY, CDR2 SMNVEV (reference sequence).

The chain is built from TRBV4-2 and TRBJ1-5; the D is unclear. V was trimmed by 3 bases and J by 7 bases, leaving 16 bases between them. The CDR3 contains 15 residues. Germline V lookup: CDR1 LGHNA, CDR2 YNFKEQ. The DNA for the CDR3 is TGTGCCAGCAGCCACTCGGCTAGTCCCCTACAGCCCCAGCATTTT. Residues: CASSHSASPLQPQHF.

The chain links TRBV28 to TRBJ2-7, with 8 bases fitting TRBD1. This CDR3 is built from 12 residues. V was pared by 9 bases and J by 3 bases, with 4 bases of the junction left unmatched. From germline, CDR1 is MDHEN and CDR2 SYDVKM. CDR3 sequence reads: CASSTGVYEQYF. The DNA for the CDR3 is TGTGCCAGTTCGACAGGGGTCTACGAGCAGTACTTC.

This sequence joins TRBV4-2 and TRBJ2-7, with D perhaps TRBD1 (5 bases). Germline V gives CDR1 LGHNA, CDR2 YNFKEQ. Trimming took off 2 bases at V and 3 bases at J, with 8 bases between the two ends. The CDR3 covers 13 residues. The CDR3 is CASSQMGLYEQYF. The CDR3 DNA is TGTGCCAGCAGCCAAATGGGGCTCTACGAGCAGTACTTC.

This clone was recorded once. The V gene is TRBV30, the J gene TRBJ2-5; D is unresolved. The CDR3 contains 11 residues. Trimming removed 2 bases from V and 11 bases from J, with 12 bases in between. CDR1 and CDR2 (germline): GTSNPN, SVGIG (reference sequence). CDR3 DNA: TGTGCCTGGAGTCAAGTAGAGGAGCAGTACTTC. Its protein is CAWSQVEEQYF.

This clone occurred once. The V gene is TRBV6-1, the J gene TRBJ1-1; D gene uncertain. Trimming took 3 bases from V and 7 from J, leaving 6 bases between them. This CDR3 comprises 11 residues. CDR1 is MNHNS and CDR2 is SASEGT in the germline V gene. DNA for the CDR3: TGTGCCAGCAGTGAGCGGCTTGAAGCTTTCTTT. Amino acids: CASSERLEAFF.

The chain combines TRBV6-6 with TRBJ1-3, with 9 bases fitting TRBD1. Germline V gene data show CDR1 as MNHNY and CDR2 as SVGAGI (reference sequence). The trim removed 4 bases at V and 3 bases at J, leaving 1 base unmatched. This CDR3 has 14 residues. CDR3 region: CASSLDRGGNTIYF. CDR3 DNA sequence: TGTGCCAGCAGTTTGGACAGGGGTGGAAACACCATATATTTT.

This clone was seen more than once but under ten times. V gene TRBV19 combines with J gene TRBJ1-1; no firm D call. V was shortened by 4 bases and J by 9 bases, with 6 bases between the two germline ends. The CDR3 covers 10 residues. From germline, CDR1 is LNHDA and CDR2 SQIVND (reference sequence). Here the CDR3 reads CASSTGKAFF. The CDR3 DNA follows: TGTGCCAGTAGTACGGGAAAAGCTTTCTTT.

This clone was counted a few times. This chain links TRBV7-9 with TRBJ2-7; 10 positions match TRBD1. Germline assignment: CDR1 SEHNR and CDR2 FQNEAQ (reference sequence). V lost 6 bases and J lost 4; bases outside the gene matches: 18. CDR3 length: 18 residues. The CDR3 here is CASSPSRGQGRGPYEQYF. The CDR3 region has the DNA TGTGCCAGCAGTCCCTCACGGGGACAGGGGAGGGGACCGTACGAGCAGTACTTC.

This rearrangement joins TRBV5-1 to TRBJ1-6; no clear D gene. The CDR3 totals 17 residues. Deletions cut 0 bases from V and 0 bases from J, with 10 bases between. Per the germline V gene, CDR1 is SGHRS and CDR2 is YFSETQ. The CDR3 bases are TGCGCCAGCAGCTTGGGACTTCCGAGCTCCTATAATTCACCCCTCCACTTT. It is translated as CASSLGLPSSYNSPLHF.

This clone was counted a few times. CDR3 sequence (DNA): TGCGCCAGCAGCTTGCCATCTGGGGCCAACGTCCTGACTTTC. This sequence encodes CASSLPSGANVLTF. The V and J genes are TRBV5-1 and TRBJ2-6; D not resolved. V was cut by 1 base and J by 1 base, with 3 bases left in between. CDR1 and CDR2 from the germline V gene are SGHRS and YFSETQ. CDR3 length: 14 amino acids.

The count of this clone is one. The chain is built from TRBV30 and TRBJ1-3; D gene uncertain. The germline gives CDR1 GTSNPN, CDR2 SVGIG (reference sequence). The ends were cut back, 1 base at V and 4 bases at J, with 11 bases in the middle. CDR3 length: 14 amino acids. The CDR3 DNA sequence: TGTGCCTGGAGTGGCCTGGGCTTGGGAAACACCATATATTTT. This gives the protein CAWSGLGLGNTIYF. Looking up the rest from reference TRBV30 and TRBJ1-3 gives the full variable domain: SQTIHQWPATLVQPVGSPLSLECTVEGTSNPNLYWYRQAAGRGLQLLFYSVGIGQISSEVPQNLSASRPQDRQFILSSKKLLLSDSGFYLCAWSGLGLGNTIYFGEGSWLTVV.

The chain has TRBV19 and TRBJ2-2; TRBD2 matches at 10 bases. The CDR3 has 17 residues. After removal of 6 bases from V and 0 bases from J, the junction contained 7 bases not matched to a gene. Germline lookup yields CDR1 LNHDA and CDR2 SQIVND (reference sequence). The CDR3 nucleotides read TGTGCCAGTAGGCCCAGCGGGGGGGCCACGAACACCGGGGAGCTGTTTTTT. This codes for CASRPSGGATNTGELFF. The full variable domain, its missing parts supplied by reference TRBV19 and TRBJ2-2, is DGGITQSPKYLFRKEGQNVTLSCEQNLNHDAMYWYRQDPGQGLRLIYYSQIVNDFQKGDIAEGYSVSREKKESFPLTVTSAQKNPTAFYLCASRPSGGATNTGELFFGEGSRLTVL.

Notes on this clone: Germline is not matched at one junction end, which may reflect a read error. This sequence joins TRBV7-9 and TRBJ2-7; tentative D call: TRBD2 (5 bases). The CDR3 has 15 amino acids. The germline gives CDR1 SEHNR, CDR2 FQNEAQ (reference sequence). CDR3 in DNA: TGTTCCAGCAGCTCTGGACCCCGGGGATCCTACGAGCAGTACTTC. Translated: CSSSSGPRGSYEQYF.

The chain employs TRBV6-6 and TRBJ1-4, with 11 positions matching TRBD1. Germline assignment: CDR1 MNHNY and CDR2 SVGAGI (reference sequence). After removal of 5 bases from V and 7 bases from J, the junction contained 6 bases not matched to a gene. The CDR3 has 15 residues. For the CDR3, the DNA is TGTGCCAGCAGTCGACCGGGACAGGGGGGTGAAAAACTGTTTTTT. Translating it yields CASSRPGQGGEKLFF.

The chain recombines TRBV7-8 with TRBJ1-1; D gene unclear. Germline CDR1 reads SGHVS; CDR2 reads FQNEAQ. The CDR3 is made up of 14 amino acids. V shed 6 bases and J shed 0 bases, with 11 bases lying between them. Here the CDR3 reads CASSRHLLNTEAFF. CDR3 nucleotides: TGTGCCAGCAGTCGACACCTTCTGAACACTGAAGCTTTCTTT. Combining the CDR3 with reference TRBV7-8 and TRBJ1-1 gives the whole variable domain GAGVSQSPRYKVAKRGQDVALRCDPISGHVSLFWYQQALGQGPEFLTYFQNEAQLDKSGLPSDRFFAERPEGSVSTLKIQRTQQEDSAVYLCASSRHLLNTEAFFGQGTRLTVV.

V is TRBV28 and J is TRBJ1-1; D unresolved. Trimming left V 7 bases short and J 4 bases short, with 10 bases between. Germline CDR1 MDHEN, CDR2 SYDVKM. This CDR3 has 12 residues. The CDR3 sequence: CASTQFFTEAFF. The CDR3 region has the DNA TGTGCCAGCACACAGTTTTTCACTGAAGCTTTCTTT. Full variable domain (remainder filled in from reference TRBV28 and TRBJ1-1): DVKVTQSSRYLVKRTGEKVFLECVQDMDHENMFWYRQDPGLGLRLIYFSYDVKMKEKGDIPEGYSVSREKKERFSLILESASTNQTSMYLCASTQFFTEAFFGQGTRLTVV.

The J gene is TRBJ1-1, the V gene TRBV5-8; 7 nucleotides match TRBD1. This CDR3 has 15 amino acids. From germline, CDR1 is SGHTS and CDR2 YDEGEE. The V gene end was trimmed by 2 bases and the J gene end by 0 bases; junction bases not matched to a gene: 4. CDR3 loop: CASSLRDRMNTEAFF. CDR3 sequence (DNA): TGTGCCAGCAGCTTAAGGGACAGAATGAACACTGAAGCTTTCTTT.